This TCR beta chain was sequenced during a study of blood T cell repertoires in COVID-19. On the study more broadly: Acute-phase and convalescent COVID-19 samples originated in the United States, Italy and Spain. T cells, B-cell-depleted T cells, or PBMCs provided the cDNA or gDNA that served as material.

Germline loops: CDR1 MNHNS, CDR2 SASEGT. Losses at the gene ends were 2 bases for V and 5 bases for J; bases not matched to a gene: 7. This CDR3 region has 16 residues. Original data processing: From reference gene primer amplification, estimates of nucleated cell counts were derived. Only in-frame clones appear in the TCRdb table, and some are missing; sequencing was by immunoSEQ multiplex PCR. For V, J and clone size, that table is used; D and trimming come from the DNA. The table has 150,000 to 200,000 clones, approximately 85% seen once. The TCR originated in an elderly woman with acute or convalescent COVID-19. Input material: peripheral blood. The V call is TRBV6-1, the J call TRBJ2-2; 8 bases line up with TRBD2. CDR3 sequence: CASSENGGALTGELFF. In DNA form, the CDR3 reads TGTGCCAGCAGTGAAAACGGGGGGGCCTTAACCGGGGAGCTGTTTTTT.